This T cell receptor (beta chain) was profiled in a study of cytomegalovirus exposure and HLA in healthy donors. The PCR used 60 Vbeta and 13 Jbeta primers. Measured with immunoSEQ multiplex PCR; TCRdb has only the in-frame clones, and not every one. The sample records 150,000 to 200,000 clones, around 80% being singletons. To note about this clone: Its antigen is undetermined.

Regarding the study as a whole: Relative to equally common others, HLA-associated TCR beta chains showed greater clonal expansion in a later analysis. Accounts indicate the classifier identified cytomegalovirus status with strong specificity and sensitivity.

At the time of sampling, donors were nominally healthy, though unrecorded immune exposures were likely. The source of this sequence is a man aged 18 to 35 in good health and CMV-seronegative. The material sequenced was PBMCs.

DNA for the CDR3: TGTGCCAGCAGCACAGACAGGGGGCTAGCCTACGAGCAGTACTTC. The encoded protein is CASSTDRGLAYEQYF. V is TRBV11-2 and J is TRBJ2-7, with 10 bases identical to TRBD1. Losses at the gene ends were 5 bases for V and 2 bases for J; bases not matched to a gene: 6. This CDR3 is built from 15 residues. Germline V gene data show CDR1 as SGHAT and CDR2 as FQNNGV.